A single sample gave rise to the 26 T cell receptor beta chains below, sequenced in a study of OX40 agonist ivuxolimab in advanced cancers. Data came from immunoSEQ multiplex PCR; TCRdb stores just in-frame clones and leaves some out. The sample includes about 78,000 clones, over 75% of them seen just once. This sample comprised CD4+ or CD8+ T cells sorted from blood, obtained in a trial of the OX40 agonist ivuxolimab. The receptors stem from an adult with an advanced solid tumor such as melanoma, head and neck, liver or kidney cancer.

V is TRBV4-3 and J is TRBJ2-7; D ambiguous. CDR1 is LGHNA, CDR2 YSLEER, per germline. V was clipped by 3 bases and J by 2 bases, with 8 bases between them. The CDR3 contains 13 residues. The CDR3 nucleotides are TGCGCCAGCAGCCAGCAGGTAGCCTACGAGCAGTACTTC. It encodes CASSQQVAYEQYF.

The chain is built from TRBV5-1 and TRBJ2-3; D is perhaps TRBD1 (6 bases). This CDR3 region has 15 residues. Trimming stripped 2 bases from V and 1 base from J, with 11 bases between. Looked up from germline, CDR1 is SGHRS and CDR2 is YFSETQ. This chain's CDR3 is CASSFSGVGTDTQYF. The CDR3 coding sequence is TGCGCCAGCAGCTTTTCAGGGGTGGGCACAGATACGCAGTATTTT.

This chain joins TRBV19 and TRBJ2-3, with D tentatively TRBD1 (5 bases). Germline loops: CDR1 LNHDA, CDR2 SQIVND (reference sequence). With 4 bases removed from V and 0 bases from J, the gap between germline ends came to 11 bases. The CDR3 is 15 residues long. The CDR3 loop is CASSTLTASTDTQYF. The CDR3 coding sequence is TGTGCCAGTAGTACCCTGACAGCTAGCACAGATACGCAGTATTTT.

The rearrangement uses TRBV19 and TRBJ2-2; TRBD2 is a possible D gene (5 bases). V lost 7 bases and J 4 bases, leaving 16 bases between the germline ends. Germline V CDR1 and CDR2: LNHDA, SQIVND (reference sequence). The CDR3 runs 15 residues. The DNA for the CDR3 is TGTGCCAGTATCCGAGCTAGCCACGGCACCGGGGAGCTGTTTTTT. Its translation is CASIRASHGTGELFF.

The chain employs TRBV9 and TRBJ1-2; D may be TRBD1 (5 bases). Germline V gene lookup returns CDR1 SGDLS and CDR2 YYNGEE. The length of the CDR3 is 15 residues. Trimming removed 0 bases from V and 4 bases from J, with 13 bases in between. The DNA for the CDR3 is TGTGCCAGCAGCGTAGTGGCAGGGCCTGGCTATGGCTACACCTTC. Protein: CASSVVAGPGYGYTF. The full variable domain, its missing parts supplied by reference TRBV9 and TRBJ1-2, is DSGVTQTPKHLITATGQRVTLRCSPRSGDLSVYWYQQSLDQGLQFLIQYYNGEERAKGNILERFSAQQFPDLHSELNLSSLELGDSALYFCASSVVAGPGYGYTFGSGTRLTVV.

The chain recombines TRBV5-1 with TRBJ2-7; D is perhaps TRBD1 or TRBD2 (5 bases each). From germline, CDR1 is SGHRS and CDR2 YFSETQ. Trimming took 5 bases from V and 9 from J, leaving 24 bases between them. This CDR3 has 15 residues. The CDR3 spells CASRSGLDGDGGQYF. CDR3 sequence (DNA): TGCGCCAGCAGGTCGGGGCTAGATGGGGATGGCGGGCAGTACTTC. Full variable domain (remainder filled in from reference TRBV5-1 and TRBJ2-7): KAGVTQTPRYLIKTRGQQVTLSCSPISGHRSVSWYQQTPGQGLQFLFEYFSETQRNKGNFPGRFSGRQFSNSRSEMNVSTLELGDSALYLCASRSGLDGDGGQYFGPGTRLTVT.

The genes are TRBV11-3 and TRBJ1-3, with no clear D. Per germline, CDR1 SGHNT and CDR2 YENEEA. V gave up 1 base and J gave up 4 bases, with 17 bases separating them. The CDR3 has 17 residues. CDR3 DNA sequence: TGTGCCAGCAGCTTAGTGTCCTTGTCGGTAGGAGGAAACACCATATATTTT. Protein product: CASSLVSLSVGGNTIYF.

The chain employs TRBV11-2 and TRBJ2-1, with 10 bases fitting TRBD2. V was pared by 4 bases and J by 6 bases, with 12 bases of the junction left unmatched. CDR3 length equals 17 residues. CDR1 and CDR2 from the germline V gene are SGHAT and FQNNGV. The CDR3 reads CASSSLGLAAHRNEQFF. The CDR3 coding sequence is TGTGCCAGCAGCTCCCTCGGACTAGCGGCGCACCGCAATGAGCAGTTCTTC.

The rearrangement joins TRBV2 to TRBJ2-5, with 12 positions matching TRBD2. The J segment lost 5 bases and the V segment lost 8 bases, leaving 15 bases of the junction unmatched. The CDR3 runs 17 residues. Germline-derived CDR1 and CDR2 are SNHLY and FYNNEI. The CDR3 sequence is CASRELAGGARRETQYF. CDR3 in DNA: TGTGCCAGCCGAGAACTAGCGGGAGGTGCGCGGCGGGAGACCCAGTACTTC.

The genes are TRBV19 and TRBJ2-5; D is undetermined. The CDR3 runs to 15 residues. V dropped 0 bases and J dropped 2 bases, with 10 bases sitting between them. Germline CDR1 is LNHDA and CDR2 is SQIVND (reference sequence). CDR3 loop: CASSIDPGRQETQYF. For the CDR3, the DNA is TGTGCCAGTAGTATAGATCCGGGCAGGCAAGAGACCCAGTACTTC. Supplemented by reference TRBV19 and TRBJ2-5, the full variable domain reads DGGITQSPKYLFRKEGQNVTLSCEQNLNHDAMYWYRQDPGQGLRLIYYSQIVNDFQKGDIAEGYSVSREKKESFPLTVTSAQKNPTAFYLCASSIDPGRQETQYFGPGTRLLVL.

J is TRBJ1-2 and V is TRBV6-5; a possible D gene is TRBD1 (5 bases). The germline gives CDR1 MNHEY, CDR2 SVGAGI. This CDR3 spans 14 amino acids. Trimming pared 2 bases from V and 5 bases from J, leaving 12 bases between. CDR3: CASSYIGQGYGYTF. DNA of the CDR3: TGTGCCAGCAGTTACATTGGGCAGGGATATGGCTACACCTTC.

The V gene is TRBV15, the J gene TRBJ2-7; a weak D match, TRBD1 (7 bases). Trimming took off 6 bases at V and 1 base at J, with 19 bases between the two ends. The germline V gene encodes CDR1 LNHNV and CDR2 YYDKDF (reference sequence). CDR3 length: 16 amino acids. CDR3 in DNA: TGTGCCACCAGACCTGGGGCGGGGACAGAATCCTACGAGCAGTACTTC. This encodes CATRPGAGTESYEQYF.

The V call is TRBV11-3, the J call TRBJ2-7; D might be TRBD1 or TRBD2, each matching 5 bases. The CDR3 length is 17 residues. The ends were cut back, 3 bases at V and 0 bases at J, with 18 bases in the middle. Germline lookup yields CDR1 SGHNT and CDR2 YENEEA. The CDR3 DNA reads TGTGCCAGCAGCTTGGGGAGCAGGGTAATCTTCTCCTACGAGCAGTACTTC. Protein product: CASSLGSRVIFSYEQYF.

V usage is TRBV18 and J usage is TRBJ2-3, with D unresolved. V dropped 6 bases and J dropped 6 bases, with 10 bases sitting between them. Germline CDR1 is KGHSH and CDR2 is LQKENI. This CDR3 region has 12 residues. For the CDR3, the DNA is TGTGCCAGCTCGCAGACTGAGGATACGCAGTATTTT. Its translation is CASSQTEDTQYF.

V gene TRBV28 combines with J gene TRBJ2-7; tentative D call: TRBD2 (5 bases). The CDR3 contains 13 residues. Germline assignment: CDR1 MDHEN and CDR2 SYDVKM. Trimming removed 4 bases at V and 2 bases at J, with 9 bases between. The CDR3 protein is CASSSPGAYEQYF. In DNA form, the CDR3 reads TGTGCCAGCAGTTCGCCCGGGGCCTACGAGCAGTACTTC.

This chain joins TRBV29-1 and TRBJ2-7; tentatively, D is TRBD2 (6 bases). Trimming removed 4 bases from V and 6 bases from J, with 10 bases in between. The CDR3 loop spans 11 amino acids. The germline gives CDR1 SQVTM, CDR2 ANQGSEA. This chain's CDR3 is CSVVRESEQYF. CDR3 coding DNA: TGCAGCGTTGTCCGGGAGTCCGAGCAGTACTTC.

The chain carries TRBV5-1 and TRBJ1-2; D is unclear. CDR1 SGHRS and CDR2 YFSETQ come from the germline V gene. V lost 1 base and J lost 1, with 11 bases in between. The CDR3 spans 15 residues. The CDR3 is CASSLNDKINYGYTF. In DNA form, the CDR3 reads TGCGCCAGCAGCTTGAATGATAAGATTAACTATGGCTACACCTTC.

The rearrangement links TRBV5-1 to TRBJ2-2, with a weak D call TRBD1 (6 bases). The CDR3 is made up of 14 amino acids. CDR1 and CDR2 (germline): SGHRS, YFSETQ. V shed 4 bases and J shed 5 bases, with 12 bases lying between them. The CDR3 bases are TGCGCCAGCAGCCGCGAGGGGGTAACCGGGGAGCTGTTTTTT. It translates to CASSREGVTGELFF.

The chain carries TRBV7-2 and TRBJ2-1, with D perhaps matching TRBD2 (6 bases). V was clipped by 4 bases and J by 7 bases, with 11 bases between them. CDR1 and CDR2 from the germline V gene are SGHTA and FQGNSA. The CDR3 runs 13 residues. The DNA of the CDR3 is TGTGCCAGCAGCTGGGACTTACTAAATGAGCAGTTCTTC. Translated: CASSWDLLNEQFF.

The CDR3 DNA sequence: TGTGCCAGCAGTTCGCACCGTGGACTAGCGGGTCTCTACAATGAGCAGTTCTTC. Protein: CASSSHRGLAGLYNEQFF. V is TRBV27 and J is TRBJ2-1; TRBD2 aligns across 11 bases. In germline, CDR1 is MNHEY, CDR2 SMNVEV (reference sequence). V lost 4 bases, J lost 3 bases, and 11 bases stayed unmatched. The CDR3 has 18 amino acids.

V and J are TRBV18 and TRBJ1-3, with 7 bases that match TRBD1. V dropped 4 bases and J dropped 0; count of bases not matched to a gene: 6. Looked up from germline, CDR1 is KGHSH and CDR2 is LQKENI. The CDR3 is 16 amino acids. The CDR3 region has the DNA TGTGCCAGCTCACTCGGGGACAGTCACTCTGGAAACACCATATATTTT. Amino acid sequence: CASSLGDSHSGNTIYF.

The chain has TRBV5-1 and TRBJ2-5; maybe TRBD1 (5 bases). CDR1 is SGHRS and CDR2 is YFSETQ in the germline V gene. The CDR3 runs 13 residues. Trimming left V 5 bases short and J 7 bases short, with 15 bases between. CDR3 bases: TGCGCCAGCAGTCCAAGCATAAGGGGGACCCAGTACTTC. Translating gives CASSPSIRGTQYF.

The chain carries TRBV6-1 and TRBJ2-1, with 7 bases identical to TRBD1. The CDR3 is 14 amino acids. Trimming took 9 bases from V and 6 from J; bases not matched to a gene: 11. Looked up from germline, CDR1 is MNHNS and CDR2 is SASEGT. The CDR3 bases are TGTGCCAGTGTAAGTGACAGGGTAGGCAATGAGCAGTTCTTC. Amino acid sequence: CASVSDRVGNEQFF.

The CDR3 coding sequence is TGTGCCAGCAGCCCCGGGACTAGATACAATGAGCAGTTCTTC. It encodes CASSPGTRYNEQFF. V is TRBV6-1 and J is TRBJ2-1, with 8 positions matching TRBD2. The CDR3 is 14 residues long. Germline V gene data show CDR1 as MNHNS and CDR2 as SASEGT. J lost 4 bases, V lost 6 bases, and 5 bases had no gene match.

This clone is categorized as medium-sized. The J gene is TRBJ1-1, the V gene TRBV11-2, with D hard to call. Per germline, CDR1 SGHAT and CDR2 FQNNGV. Trimming removed 1 base at V and 4 bases at J, with 10 bases between. CDR3 size: 14 residues. The CDR3 DNA is TGTGCCAGCAGCTTAGGGGATTATGGCACTGAAGCTTTCTTT. Residues: CASSLGDYGTEAFF.

This chain joins TRBV5-1 and TRBJ1-2, with 7 bases identical to TRBD1. In germline, CDR1 is SGHRS, CDR2 YFSETQ. With 4 bases clipped from V and 5 bases from J, the junction kept 11 bases outside the gene matches. CDR3 length: 15 amino acids. This CDR3 is CASSPDRAQTYGYTF. CDR3 sequence (DNA): TGCGCCAGCAGCCCTGACAGGGCTCAAACGTATGGCTACACCTTC.